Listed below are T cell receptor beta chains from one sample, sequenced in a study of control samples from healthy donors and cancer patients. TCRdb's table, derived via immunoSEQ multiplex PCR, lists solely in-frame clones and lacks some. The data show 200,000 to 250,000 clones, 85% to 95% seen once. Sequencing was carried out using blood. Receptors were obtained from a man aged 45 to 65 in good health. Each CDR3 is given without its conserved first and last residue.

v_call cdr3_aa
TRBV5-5 ASSPLGGGNTEAF
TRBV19 ASSSRQGIGETQY
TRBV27 ASSPQGRYTEAF
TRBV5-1 ASSSGTLASQNTGELF
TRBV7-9 ASNWGSDNSPLH
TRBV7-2 ASSLMGDTEAF
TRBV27 ASGTSQGVLH
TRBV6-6 ASSFLGILGNEQF
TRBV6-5 ASSPRTGAYGYT
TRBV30 AWSGPGDGYT
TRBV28 ASSLDSYRNTIY
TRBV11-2 ASSLGDNEQF
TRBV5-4 ASSQDRENGYT
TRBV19 ASRGQGGQPQH
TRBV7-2 ASSPSGVNYEQY
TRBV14 ASSPGESSYNEQF
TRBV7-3 ASSSKGDVPAF
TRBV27 ASSFNGHTDTQY
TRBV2 ASRDRGHDQPQH
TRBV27 ASSLGGNEQF
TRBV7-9 ASSQTGEYTEAF
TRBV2 ASSDRYNEKLF
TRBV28 ASSLQGADTQY
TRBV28 ASRKNTITFSDTQY
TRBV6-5 ASSYSTGLNNSPLH
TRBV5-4 ASSLGSGQNEKLF
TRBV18 ASSPEEGAASRVQPQH
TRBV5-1 ASSLPVTNTGELF
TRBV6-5 ASRGTGSSPLH
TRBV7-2 ASSPQGQGYSPLH
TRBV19 ASRMTGGSDTQY
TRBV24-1 ATSDPGTSAYNEQF
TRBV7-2 ASSSVLGAGGTDTQY
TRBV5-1 ASRTDGSSGNTIY
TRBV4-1 ASSQGQSENQPQH
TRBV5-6 ASSLAGLGDEKLF
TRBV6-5 ASSTPGVETQY
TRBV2 ASIKWQGATEAF
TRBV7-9 ASSLASGGEAF
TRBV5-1 ASSLLSGGISGANVLT
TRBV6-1 ASSEAGGQPQH
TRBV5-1 ASSSATSGGPDEQF
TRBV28 ASSLSSMSSYNEQF
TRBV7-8 ASSLNGMYSNQPQH
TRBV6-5 ASRLASATNEKLF